The entry below describes one T cell receptor beta chain. Its target is not known. The data derive from a study of T cell repertoires in cytomegalovirus infection. Study conclusions and caveats: Summed public TCR beta family frequency identified CMV carriers bearing the relevant HLA.

From the reads, TCRdb called clonotypes with MiXCR, one entry per CDR3 protein. The sample shows more than 200,000 distinct CDR3 sequences, less than 9.5% of them seen only once. Germline loops: CDR1 MGHRA, CDR2 YSYEKL. V shed 0 bases and J shed 0 bases, with 7 bases lying between them. The CDR3 consists of 15 residues. Sequencing was performed on PBMCs. This chain connects TRBV4-1 to TRBJ2-3, with D tentatively TRBD2 (6 bases). The sequence was obtained from a human donor in good health (CMV status not recorded). Some clones in this sample may be carry-over from other donors' samples. The CDR3 coding sequence is TGCGCCAGCAGCCAAGAAGGAGGGAGCACAGATACGCAGTATTTT. It encodes CASSQEGGSTDTQYF.